The present entry profiles one T cell receptor (beta chain) with its context. Its antigen is unknown. No base quality values were provided; no much bigger clone lies one nucleotide off. Each collaborating institution followed its own protocols to collect whole blood in K2EDTA tubes. For TCRbeta analysis, collaborators shipped samples in one of three forms: frozen whole blood, isolated PBMCs, or DNA extracted from either of those sample types. This record comes from a study of blood T cell repertoires in COVID-19 (dated by TCRdb to about 2020). Background for the entire study: Collaborator samples came from the United States, Italy and Spain and covered acute and convalescent phases of COVID-19. The prospective study material was composed of cDNA or gDNA derived from T cells, B-cell-depleted T cells, or PBMCs. Deeply sampled blood TCRbeta repertoires from subjects exposed to, actively infected with, or recovered from COVID-19 were included in the dataset. A freely available public database, intended as a resource for researchers studying the immune response to SARS-CoV-2, is where the repertoires were released. Samples were obtained from the ongoing ImmuneRACE study (first 160 participants) and from 1,254 subjects provided by 6 global collaborators. The sample metadata nearly always contained a de-identified subject ID, COVID-19 status, age in years and sex. Where HLA class I and class II types were available, the types were taken from metadata supplied by the sample provider, not from assay-based typing. Study-wide findings and limitations: Clinical and demographic metadata were provided uncurated, with the amount varying by source and participant.

Based on the germline V gene (reference sequence), the CDR1 and CDR2 sequences are SEHNR and FQNEAQ. Measured from the cysteine to the phenylalanine, the CDR3 is 15 residues long. This entry keeps only the CDR3 DNA: 45 bases, framed from base 1. Between the V and J ends, shortened by 0 bases and 10 bases respectively, the junction contains 13 bases. The immunoSEQ Assay, a bias-controlled multiplex PCR, was used to amplify TCRbeta CDR3 regions from genomic DNA. As for the original processing: Nucleated cell counts per sample were estimated from amplification of reference gene primers within the assay. To quantify the absolute abundance of each unique TCRbeta CDR3 rearrangement, sequence reads were collapsed and filtered. For each sample, productive Simpson clonality was calculated as the square root of Simpson's diversity index over productive rearrangements. TCRdb mirrors the immuneACCESS table, restricted to in-frame sequences. Some clones are absent from its copies; in checked studies, under half trace to an unresolved V gene, and the reason for the others is unknown. D and trimming come from the DNA, and the V and J calls and clone size come from that table. Recorded for this sample are more than 150,000 clones; approximately 90% of them occurred a single time. The ten largest clones represent 0.5% to 0.65% of the sample.

The chain links TRBV7-9 with TRBJ1-6; no D gene is confidently identified. This sequence originates from a man over 45 with acute or convalescent COVID-19. The sequenced sample consisted of peripheral blood. The DNA sequence reads TGTGCCAGCAGCTTAGCGTCCCGGGGTGGGTCACCCCTCCACTTT. Its coded protein is CASSLASRGGSPLHF.